This TCR beta chain was retrieved from a study of cytomegalovirus exposure and HLA in healthy donors. CDR1 is LGHNA, CDR2 YSLEER, per germline. The V gene lost 0 bases and the J gene lost 0 bases, with 6 bases spanning the gap. CDR3 size: 14 residues. 60 Vbeta and 13 Jbeta primers were used in PCR. Using immunoSEQ multiplex PCR, the repertoire was profiled, and TCRdb retains in-frame clones only, with some absent. The ten top clones account for roughly 1.7%, within a sample of some 130,000 clones. Whole-study findings and limits: In terms of immune exposure information, only CMV serostatus was available. TCR beta V- and J-gene trimming, according to a later analysis, was linked to a missense DCLRE1C variant. A likely sequencing artifact accounted for one observed cluster of highly shared sequence variants.

About this clone itself: The target antigen is unknown.

Healthy donors of bone marrow made up the group. This TCR was recovered from a young man in good health and CMV-seronegative. Sequences were obtained from PBMCs. The V call is TRBV4-3, the J call TRBJ2-7; weak D call: TRBD1 (5 bases). CDR3 sequence: CASSQDDSSYEQYF. For the CDR3, the DNA is TGCGCCAGCAGCCAAGATGACAGCTCCTACGAGCAGTACTTC.